Below, 17 T cell receptor beta chains from the same sample are listed, as sequenced in a study of blood T cell repertoires in COVID-19 (dated by TCRdb to 2020 to 2022). The library relied on the immunoSEQ multiplex PCR assay. TCRdb limited this immuneACCESS table to in-frame rearrangements with V and J called. A share of clones is missing; checked studies link under half to unresolved V genes, and the rest is unexplained. This sample has about 240,000 clones in its table, and about 81% of those were observed once. The ten most abundant clones make up 9.5% to 15% of the sample. Specimen: peripheral blood. Receptor source: a woman in her sixties or seventies with active or convalescent COVID-19.

CDR3 DNA: TGTGCCAGCAGCTTATTAACAGGGGGCGCTTTCAATGAGCAGTTCTTC. The encoded protein is CASSLLTGGAFNEQFF. The rearrangement uses TRBV11-2 and TRBJ2-1; TRBD1 matches at 9 bases. The CDR3 loop spans 16 amino acids. V lost 2 bases to trimming and J lost 6 bases; unmatched junction nucleotides: 8. Germline V lookup: CDR1 SGHAT, CDR2 FQNNGV.

V is TRBV7-9 and J is TRBJ2-7; TRBD2 matches 8 bases. Germline V gene sequence: CDR1 SEHNR, CDR2 FQNEAQ (reference sequence). The junction had 8 bases not matched to a gene; V was cut back by 5 bases and J by 5 bases. CDR3 length: 14 residues. The CDR3 DNA is TGTGCCAGCAGCACCCAGGGGCGGGGGGACGAGCAGTACTTC. It codes for CASSTQGRGDEQYF.

This chain links TRBV15 with TRBJ1-5; 9 bases map to TRBD1. The CDR3 loop spans 18 amino acids. V was clipped by 0 bases and J by 4 bases; unmatched bases: 10. In germline, CDR1 is LNHNV, CDR2 YYDKDF (reference sequence). CDR3 sequence: CATSRDGWGDRGNQPQHF. CDR3 in DNA: TGTGCCACCAGCAGAGATGGGTGGGGCGACAGGGGGAATCAGCCCCAGCATTTT.

DNA of the CDR3: TGCGCCAGCACCCCAGATAATACCGGGGAGCTGTTTTTT. Translation: CASTPDNTGELFF. This sequence joins TRBV5-1 and TRBJ2-2; D is unresolved. The CDR3 extends over 13 amino acids. V lost 6 bases to trimming and J lost 5 bases, with 11 bases between them. CDR1 SGHRS and CDR2 YFSETQ come from the germline V gene.

This chain connects TRBV19 to TRBJ2-1; 10 nucleotides match TRBD2. This CDR3 contains 16 residues. The germline V gene has CDR1 LNHDA and CDR2 SQIVND (reference sequence). V shed 6 bases and J 8 bases; nucleotides not matched to a gene: 13. The chain's CDR3 is CASSRLLAGEMHEQFF. The CDR3 coding sequence is TGTGCCAGTAGCCGCCTGCTAGCGGGGGAGATGCATGAGCAGTTCTTC.

This clone was detected a few times. This chain links TRBV2 with TRBJ2-2; 9 bases line up with TRBD2. The CDR3 sequence is 18 residues long. The J segment lost 2 bases and the V segment lost 0 bases, leaving 7 bases of the junction unmatched. Germline V lookup: CDR1 SNHLY, CDR2 FYNNEI. CDR3 region: CASSEALVTSGNTGELFF. CDR3 DNA sequence: TGTGCCAGCAGTGAAGCGCTTGTGACTAGCGGAAACACCGGGGAGCTGTTTTTT. Supplemented by reference TRBV2 and TRBJ2-2, the full variable domain reads EPEVTQTPSHQVTQMGQEVILRCVPISNHLYFYWYRQILGQKVEFLVSFYNNEISEKSEIFDDQFSVERPDGSNFTLKIRSTKLEDSAMYFCASSEALVTSGNTGELFFGEGSRLTVL.

The rearrangement links TRBV4-1 to TRBJ2-1; D is perhaps TRBD1 (5 bases). Germline-derived CDR1 and CDR2 are MGHRA and YSYEKL. This CDR3 has 13 residues. V shed 0 bases and J shed 5 bases, with 5 bases lying between them. CDR3 sequence: CASSQETDNEQFF. The CDR3 coding sequence is TGCGCCAGCAGCCAAGAGACAGACAATGAGCAGTTCTTC.

This chain uses TRBV28 with TRBJ2-3; D gene ambiguous. The CDR3 has 14 residues. The germline V gene encodes CDR1 MDHEN and CDR2 SYDVKM. V was trimmed by 7 bases and J by 3 bases, leaving 14 bases between them. The CDR3 region has the DNA TGTGCCAGCACCCCCTCTTCTCCGACAGATACGCAGTATTTT. Translated: CASTPSSPTDTQYF.

This chain uses TRBV5-4 with TRBJ2-3, with TRBD1 matching 8 bases. CDR1 and CDR2 from the germline V gene are SGHNT and YYREEE (reference sequence). V lost 3 bases and J lost 0; bases outside the gene matches: 3. The CDR3 is made up of 15 amino acids. The CDR3 bases are TGTGCCAGCAGCTACGGACAGGGTAGCACAGATACGCAGTATTTT. Protein: CASSYGQGSTDTQYF.

The rearrangement links TRBV11-1 to TRBJ2-2; no clear D gene. V lost 5 bases and J 0 bases, leaving 7 bases between the germline ends. The length of the CDR3 is 14 residues. Germline CDR1 and CDR2: SGHAT and FQDESV (reference sequence). The CDR3 DNA is TGTGCCAGCAGCATTACAACGAACACCGGGGAGCTGTTTTTT. Protein: CASSITTNTGELFF.

The chain carries TRBV30 and TRBJ1-3; D is ambiguous. The V end was cut by 1 base, the J end by 4 bases, with 5 bases between. The CDR3 runs to 12 residues. Germline V gives CDR1 GTSNPN, CDR2 SVGIG (reference sequence). The CDR3 here is CAWSGAGNTIYF. The CDR3 DNA sequence: TGTGCCTGGAGTGGGGCGGGAAACACCATATATTTT.

The chain joins TRBV7-2 to TRBJ2-1; tentative D call: TRBD2 (6 bases). Germline values: CDR1 SGHTA, CDR2 FQGNSA. V dropped 4 bases and J dropped 5 bases, with 15 bases sitting between them. CDR3 length: 15 amino acids. For the CDR3, the DNA is TGTGCCAGCAGCTCAGGTGGAGGGAGGCACAATGAGCAGTTCTTC. Its translation is CASSSGGGRHNEQFF.

The chain carries TRBV4-1 and TRBJ1-1; 8 bases match TRBD1. V lost 1 base to trimming and J lost 3 bases; unmatched junction nucleotides: 4. The CDR3 contains 15 residues. Looked up from germline, CDR1 is MGHRA and CDR2 is YSYEKL. The DNA of the CDR3 is TGCGCCAGCAGCCAAGGGACAGGGATGGACACTGAAGCTTTCTTT. As protein: CASSQGTGMDTEAFF.

This clone was seen only once. V and J are TRBV25-1 and TRBJ2-3, with D unclear. V lost 1 base and J 7 bases, leaving 6 bases between the germline ends. Per germline, CDR1 MGHDK and CDR2 SYGVNS. The CDR3 consists of 12 residues. CDR3 sequence reads: CASSESSYTQYF. In DNA, the CDR3 is TGTGCCAGCAGTGAATCCAGTTATACGCAGTATTTT.

The chain employs TRBV19 and TRBJ2-3, with D maybe TRBD1 (5 bases). Germline-derived CDR1 and CDR2 are LNHDA and SQIVND (reference sequence). Trimming pared 3 bases from V and 4 bases from J, leaving 11 bases between. The CDR3 totals 14 residues. CDR3 sequence reads: CASSITRVSDTQYF. Written as DNA, the CDR3 is TGTGCCAGTAGTATTACCAGGGTTTCAGATACGCAGTATTTT.

V and J are TRBV6-6 and TRBJ2-2; D possibly corresponds to TRBD1 (5 bases). The germline gives CDR1 MNHNY, CDR2 SVGAGI (reference sequence). V lost 5 bases and J lost 2, with 12 bases in between. The CDR3 totals 15 residues. CDR3 nucleotide sequence: TGTGCCAGCAGTCCAGGGCGAACCAACACCGGGGAGCTGTTTTTT. Encoded protein: CASSPGRTNTGELFF.

V usage is TRBV7-2 and J usage is TRBJ2-7; D gene unclear. Trimming left V 0 bases short and J 2 bases short, with 11 bases between. The CDR3 contains 15 residues. Germline V gene sequence: CDR1 SGHTA, CDR2 FQGNSA. The CDR3 DNA follows: TGTGCCAGCAGCTTAGCTCGGGTCCCCCCCTACGAGCAGTACTTC. Protein sequence: CASSLARVPPYEQYF.